The 29 T cell receptor beta chains below were found in one sample sequenced in a study of human T cells and chemical hapten exposure. Described time point: healthy volunteer bleed at 6 weeks. Blood, whole and unfractionated, served as the source for total RNA extraction. Each CDR3 protein is one row after TCRdb ran MiXCR on the RACE reads. The profile covers about 80,000 distinct CDR3 sequences, with about 9.2% appearing a single time and 1.7% taken by the ten largest. Input material: whole blood. These receptors originate from a female donor in good health. Some clones in this sample may be carry-over from other donors' samples.

This clonotype was recorded many times. The genes are TRBV29-1 and TRBJ2-3; D not certain. The CDR3 totals 11 residues. Germline CDR1 is SQVTM and CDR2 is ANQGSEA. Deletions cut 4 bases from V and 2 bases from J, with 4 bases between. This CDR3 is CSVVFTDTQYF. DNA for the CDR3: TGCAGCGTTGTTTTCACAGATACGCAGTATTTT.

Ten or more counts support this clonotype. The chain carries TRBV2 and TRBJ1-4, with unresolved D. CDR1 and CDR2 from the germline V gene are SNHLY and FYNNEI. The CDR3 is 13 amino acids. V lost 1 base, J lost 8 bases, and 8 bases lay in between. This CDR3 reads CASSEVSDEKLFF. The CDR3 nucleotides read TGTGCCAGCAGTGAAGTTTCCGACGAAAAACTGTTTTTT. Drawing the rest from reference TRBV2 and TRBJ1-4, the complete variable domain is EPEVTQTPSHQVTQMGQEVILRCVPISNHLYFYWYRQILGQKVEFLVSFYNNEISEKSEIFDDQFSVERPDGSNFTLKIRSTKLEDSAMYFCASSEVSDEKLFFGSGTQLSVL.

The CDR3 protein is CASRGIRLGQRYNEQFF. DNA for the CDR3: TGTGCCAGCAGGGGTATACGACTGGGACAGCGGTACAATGAGCAGTTCTTC. The V gene is TRBV7-2, the J gene TRBJ2-1; 7 nucleotides line up with TRBD1. The germline CDR1 and CDR2 sequences are SGHTA and FQGNSA. V shed 6 bases, J shed 4 bases, and the junction held 15 bases outside the gene matches. CDR3 length equals 17 residues.

This clonotype was detected many times. The genes are TRBV2 and TRBJ2-6; D ambiguous. The germline V and J ends were trimmed by 9 bases and 0 bases, with 12 bases remaining between them. The CDR3 extends over 15 amino acids. CDR1 and CDR2 from the germline V gene are SNHLY and FYNNEI. The CDR3 DNA is TGTGCCAGAAGAAGAGTCCGCTCTGGGGCCAACGTCCTGACTTTC. This gives the protein CARRRVRSGANVLTF.

This chain joins TRBV6-5 and TRBJ1-5; possible D gene TRBD1, 5 bases. CDR3 size: 18 residues. The germline CDR1 and CDR2 sequences are MNHEY and SVGAGI. The germline V and J ends were trimmed by 4 bases and 0 bases, with 19 bases remaining between them. In nucleotides, the CDR3 is TGTGCCAGCAGTTCCAGGGAGGAGGCCCTTTATAGCAATCAGCCCCAGCATTTT. Its protein is CASSSREEALYSNQPQHF.

This clonotype showed up just a few times. Since a much larger clone is just one base distant, this may be a read error. The V and J genes are TRBV2 and TRBJ1-5; no definite D call. The germline V gene has CDR1 SNHLY and CDR2 FYNNEI. The CDR3 length is 14 residues. The CDR3, as DNA: TGTGCCAGCAGTGTTGGATATAGCAATCAGCCCCAGAATTTT. This gives the protein CASSVGYSNQPQNF.

This rearrangement joins TRBV3-1 to TRBJ2-5, with 8 nucleotides matching TRBD2. This CDR3 has 14 residues. Germline assignment: CDR1 LGHDT and CDR2 YNNKEL (reference sequence). V was pared by 6 bases and J by 2 bases, with 5 bases of the junction left unmatched. Here the CDR3 reads CASSSLAAQETQYF. The CDR3 DNA is TGTGCCAGCAGTTCACTAGCGGCACAAGAGACCCAGTACTTC.

The chain carries TRBV10-3 and TRBJ2-7; 8 positions match TRBD1. V dropped 6 bases and J dropped 2; count of bases not matched to a gene: 6. From germline, CDR1 is ENHRY and CDR2 SYGVKD. CDR3 size: 14 residues. CDR3 in amino acids: CAISAPGGAYEQYF. CDR3 nucleotides: TGTGCCATCAGCGCCCCAGGGGGCGCCTACGAGCAGTACTTC.

A word on this clonotype: This may stem from a read error, because a much larger clone lies one nucleotide away. The chain employs TRBV7-2 and TRBJ2-7; perhaps TRBD2 as D (7 bases). The CDR3 sequence is 18 residues long. With 7 bases removed from V and 3 bases from J, the gap between germline ends came to 28 bases. Germline loops: CDR1 SGHTA, CDR2 FQGNSA. CDR3 sequence (DNA): TGTGCCAGCACCCTAGGTGGGGTTGCGGGGGCCGTAATCTACGAGCAGTACTTC. It codes for CASTLGGVAGAVIYEQYF. The full variable domain, rest sourced from reference TRBV7-2 and TRBJ2-7, is GAGVSQSPSNKVTEKGKDVELRCDPISGHTALYWYRQSLGQGLEFLIYFQGNSAPDKSGLPSDRFSAERTGGSVSTLTIQRTQQEDSAVYLCASTLGGVAGAVIYEQYFGPGTRLTVT.

This sequence joins TRBV20-1 and TRBJ1-6; D may be TRBD1 (5 bases). CDR3 size: 15 residues. CDR1 is DFQATT and CDR2 is SNEGSKA in the germline V gene (reference sequence). The ends were cut back, 3 bases at V and 8 bases at J, with 17 bases in the middle. CDR3 in amino acids: CSARGGGDSDSPLHF. CDR3 sequence (DNA): TGCAGTGCTAGGGGGGGAGGGGACTCGGATTCACCCCTCCACTTT.

This clonotype was found many times. The V and J genes are TRBV5-1 and TRBJ2-3, with 7 bases aligning to TRBD2. V lost 0 bases to trimming and J lost 0 bases; unmatched junction nucleotides: 4. The germline V gene has CDR1 SGHRS and CDR2 YFSETQ. The CDR3 consists of 16 residues. The CDR3 sequence is CASSLGSGVSTDTQYF. As DNA, the CDR3 is TGCGCCAGCAGCTTGGGGAGCGGGGTTAGCACAGATACGCAGTATTTT.

A few counts support this clonotype. The rearrangement joins TRBV20-1 to TRBJ1-3; D remains unclear. Trimming removed 2 bases from V and 0 bases from J, with 5 bases in between. CDR1 and CDR2 from the germline V gene are DFQATT and SNEGSKA (reference sequence). The CDR3 has 13 amino acids. The CDR3 region is CSARRISGNTIYF. CDR3 DNA sequence: TGCAGTGCTAGACGGATCTCTGGAAACACCATATATTTT.

The V and J genes are TRBV7-3 and TRBJ1-2; D might be TRBD1 (5 bases). The V and J ends lost 0 bases and 3 bases respectively, with 5 bases between them. The CDR3 totals 13 residues. The germline V gene encodes CDR1 SGHTA and CDR2 FQGTGA. CDR3 residues: CASSLTGDYGYTF. CDR3 sequence (DNA): TGTGCCAGCAGCTTAACAGGGGACTATGGCTACACCTTC. Full variable domain (missing parts from reference TRBV7-3 and TRBJ1-2): GAGVSQTPSNKVTEKGKYVELRCDPISGHTALYWYRQSLGQGPEFLIYFQGTGAADDSGLPNDRFFAVRPEGSVSTLKIQRTERGDSAVYLCASSLTGDYGYTFGSGTRLTVV.

This CDR3 reads CASSYTPEGGTEAFF. CDR3 coding DNA: TGTGCCAGCAGTTACACCCCCGAGGGAGGCACTGAAGCTTTCTTT. V and J are TRBV6-2 or TRBV6-3 and TRBJ1-1; D is undetermined. Trimming took off 2 bases at V and 4 bases at J, with 14 bases between the two ends. Germline V lookup: CDR1 MNHEY, CDR2 SVGEGT. The CDR3 spans 15 residues.

This clonotype was seen at least ten times. This rearrangement joins TRBV7-8 to TRBJ1-3; TRBD1 might be the D (5 bases). The CDR3 loop spans 17 amino acids. Trimming pared 1 base from V and 0 bases from J, leaving 13 bases between. From germline, CDR1 is SGHVS and CDR2 FQNEAQ. The chain's CDR3 is CASSLGLAGYSGNTIYF. DNA of the CDR3: TGTGCCAGCAGCTTAGGATTGGCAGGGTACTCTGGAAACACCATATATTTT.

This clonotype was observed many times. DNA of the CDR3: TGCAGTGCTAGGGAAGTAACAGATACGCAGTATTTT. As protein: CSAREVTDTQYF. The rearrangement links TRBV20-1 to TRBJ2-3; D gene unclear. Germline-derived CDR1 and CDR2 are DFQATT and SNEGSKA (reference sequence). V lost 3 bases and J 3 bases, leaving 7 bases between the germline ends. The CDR3 length is 12 residues.

This clonotype has a handful of counts. The genes are TRBV7-2 and TRBJ2-1, with TRBD2 as a possible D gene (5 bases). The CDR3 runs to 15 residues. Trimming removed 5 bases from V and 0 bases from J, with 11 bases in between. The germline V gene encodes CDR1 SGHTA and CDR2 FQGNSA. The CDR3 coding sequence is TGTGCCAGCAGCCTCAGCGGAAGCTCCTACAATGAGCAGTTCTTC. This gives the protein CASSLSGSSYNEQFF.

This clonotype was counted only a few times. The chain joins TRBV27 to TRBJ1-6; tentatively, D is TRBD1 (5 bases). V was trimmed by 2 bases and J by 7 bases, leaving 9 bases between them. CDR3 length: 14 amino acids. Germline V gene lookup returns CDR1 MNHEY and CDR2 SMNVEV (reference sequence). CDR3 sequence (DNA): TGTGCCAGCAGTTTAGGGACCTCAAATTCACCCCTCCACTTT. Protein sequence: CASSLGTSNSPLHF.

V usage is TRBV20-1 and J usage is TRBJ2-2; perhaps D is TRBD1 or TRBD2 (5 bases each). CDR3 length equals 14 residues. Trimming left V 6 bases short and J 6 bases short, with 17 bases between. CDR1 and CDR2 from the germline V gene are DFQATT and SNEGSKA (reference sequence). This CDR3 is CSASEGYKAGELFF. Written as DNA, the CDR3 is TGCAGTGCCAGCGAGGGGTATAAGGCCGGGGAGCTGTTTTTT.

The chain carries TRBV5-5 and TRBJ2-5, with a tentative D call TRBD2 (6 bases). This CDR3 contains 15 residues. Deletions cut 4 bases from V and 4 bases from J, with 17 bases between. Germline values: CDR1 SGHKS, CDR2 YYEKEE (reference sequence). The CDR3 coding sequence is TGTGCCAGCAGCCCCGTTTGGGGAGGTACAGAGACCCAGTACTTC. Translated, it gives CASSPVWGGTETQYF.

This clonotype was recorded at least ten times. This sequence joins TRBV6-5 and TRBJ2-3; tentative D call: TRBD2 (7 bases). The germline gives CDR1 MNHEY, CDR2 SVGAGI. V lost 2 bases to trimming and J lost 7 bases, with 13 bases between them. The CDR3 spans 14 residues. In DNA form, the CDR3 reads TGTGCCAGCAGTTACGTCGGGGGGCTAAATACGCAGTATTTT. The encoded protein is CASSYVGGLNTQYF.

The chain couples TRBV3-1 to TRBJ2-2; D might be TRBD1 or TRBD2, each matching 5 bases. The CDR3 runs 16 residues. Deletions cut 2 bases from V and 2 bases from J, with 12 bases between. The germline CDR1 and CDR2 sequences are LGHDT and YNNKEL (reference sequence). The CDR3 loop reads CASSQMWGRNTGELFF. The DNA of the CDR3 is TGTGCCAGCAGCCAAATGTGGGGGAGAAACACCGGGGAGCTGTTTTTT.

This clonotype qualifies as medium-sized (0.01 to 0.1%). The chain carries TRBV4-3 and TRBJ2-3, with no clear D. The V end lost 1 base, the J end lost 4 bases, and 9 bases lay between the germline ends. CDR3 size: 14 residues. Germline V CDR1 and CDR2: LGHNA, YSLEER. CDR3: CASSQGVEPDTQYF. The CDR3 bases are TGCGCCAGCAGCCAAGGTGTGGAGCCAGATACGCAGTATTTT.

The chain employs TRBV29-1 and TRBJ2-3; perhaps TRBD2 as D (5 bases). Trimming took off 7 bases at V and 2 bases at J, with 10 bases between the two ends. The CDR3 runs to 12 residues. Germline CDR1 reads SQVTM; CDR2 reads ANQGSEA. The CDR3 sequence is CSALGITDTQYF. The CDR3 nucleotides read TGCAGCGCACTAGGAATCACAGATACGCAGTATTTT.

The table lists this clonotype with many counts. For the CDR3, the DNA is TGTGCCAGCAGGGAAGGGACGGCTGAAGCTTTCTTT. It yields the protein CASREGTAEAFF. This sequence joins TRBV6-6 and TRBJ1-1; D is possibly TRBD1 (5 bases). The CDR3 runs to 12 residues. With 6 bases removed from V and 6 bases from J, the gap between germline ends came to 11 bases. Germline assignment: CDR1 MNHNY and CDR2 SVGAGI (reference sequence).

Note on this clonotype: This may arise from a read error, as a much more abundant clone is one base away. The V and J genes are TRBV6-5 and TRBJ1-1; D remains unclear. Germline CDR1 MNHEY, CDR2 SVGAGI. CDR3 length equals 15 residues. Trimming left V 2 bases short and J 5 bases short, with 15 bases between. The CDR3 here is CASSYTRGPGTEAFF. The CDR3 nucleotides read TGTGCCAGCAGTTACACTAGAGGTCCAGGAACTGAAGCTTTCTTT.

This clonotype was seen more than once but under ten times. This rearrangement joins TRBV7-8 to TRBJ2-1, with 10 bases identical to TRBD2. The CDR3 covers 18 residues. Looked up from germline, CDR1 is SGHVS and CDR2 is FQNEAQ. V shed 1 base and J 9 bases; nucleotides not matched to a gene: 15. CDR3 nucleotides: TGTGCCAGCAGCTTAGAGTCGGTCGGGCTAGCGGGGGCGGGTGAGCAGTTCTTC. This translates into CASSLESVGLAGAGEQFF.

This clonotype has a handful of counts. The chain has TRBV6-5 and TRBJ2-7; 7 bases map to TRBD1. V shed 5 bases, J shed 0 bases, and the junction held 4 bases outside the gene matches. The germline V gene encodes CDR1 MNHEY and CDR2 SVGAGI. The CDR3 contains 14 residues. The CDR3 sequence is CASSRTGNSYEQYF. CDR3 coding DNA: TGTGCCAGCAGTCGGACAGGAAACTCCTACGAGCAGTACTTC.

This clonotype was seen more than once but under ten times. The V call is TRBV10-2, the J call TRBJ2-1; D is possibly TRBD1 (6 bases). Germline loops: CDR1 WSHSY, CDR2 SAAADI. V gave up 7 bases and J gave up 0 bases, with 19 bases separating them. The CDR3 length is 17 residues. The CDR3 sequence: CASTDTGRFSSYNEQFF. The CDR3 bases are TGCGCCAGCACTGACACAGGGCGTTTCAGCTCCTACAATGAGCAGTTCTTC.